These 32 T cell receptor beta chains were sequenced from one sample in a study of blood T cell repertoires in COVID-19. The table came from immunoSEQ multiplex PCR; TCRdb's copy has only in-frame clones and leaves some out. Among under 250,000 clones listed, 92% were seen once. The sequenced sample consisted of peripheral blood. These receptors all come from a young man with COVID-19, enrolled during active disease.

This clone was seen more than once but under ten times. The chain joins TRBV5-6 to TRBJ2-7, with D possibly being TRBD2 (6 bases). The germline gives CDR1 SGHDT, CDR2 YYEEEE. This CDR3 contains 15 residues. V lost 0 bases and J lost 0, with 10 bases in between. This chain's CDR3 is CASSLGWRGSYEQYF. The CDR3 DNA reads as TGTGCCAGCAGCTTGGGGTGGAGGGGCTCCTACGAGCAGTACTTC.

The chain couples TRBV12-3 or TRBV12-4 to TRBJ2-5, with no clear D. The CDR3 is 13 amino acids. V lost 3 bases and J lost 5, with 10 bases in between. CDR3 coding DNA: TGTGCCAGCAGTTTGTTGGGCGTCGAGACCCAGTACTTC. It is translated as CASSLLGVETQYF.

J is TRBJ1-5 and V is TRBV7-2; no firm D call. Germline-derived CDR1 and CDR2 are SGHTA and FQGNSA. The germline V and J ends were trimmed by 1 base and 7 bases, with 14 bases remaining between them. CDR3 length equals 15 residues. The CDR3 nucleotides read TGTGCCAGCAGCTTAGAAAGGTCTAGCGGGCAGCCCCAGCATTTT. Amino acid sequence: CASSLERSSGQPQHF.

The genes are TRBV4-2 and TRBJ1-2; possible D gene TRBD1, 6 bases. V was shortened by 4 bases and J by 8 bases, with 23 bases between the two germline ends. There are 16 residues in the CDR3. Germline CDR1 and CDR2: LGHNA and YNFKEQ. CDR3 region: CASSPTRTVRGDGYTF. The CDR3 DNA sequence: TGTGCCAGCAGCCCGACAAGGACAGTCCGAGGGGACGGCTACACCTTC.

V usage is TRBV11-2 and J usage is TRBJ1-1; 9 nucleotides align to TRBD1. Germline-derived CDR1 and CDR2 are SGHAT and FQNNGV. V dropped 5 bases and J dropped 6; count of bases not matched to a gene: 7. This CDR3 is built from 14 residues. CDR3 amino acids: CASSRLQGASEAFF. DNA of the CDR3: TGTGCCAGCAGCCGACTACAGGGGGCCTCTGAAGCTTTCTTT.

This rearrangement joins TRBV7-2 to TRBJ1-5, with 7 positions matching TRBD1. This CDR3 is 15 amino acids long. Germline loops: CDR1 SGHTA, CDR2 FQGNSA. Trimming cost V 3 bases and J 8 bases; bases outside gene matches: 10. The CDR3 is CASSLYEGGSEPQHF. CDR3 DNA sequence: TGTGCCAGCAGCTTGTACGAAGGGGGCTCAGAGCCCCAGCATTTT.

This chain connects TRBV15 to TRBJ1-6; maybe TRBD1 (6 bases). This CDR3 has 14 residues. V dropped 6 bases and J dropped 3 bases, with 9 bases sitting between them. Germline values: CDR1 LNHNV, CDR2 YYDKDF (reference sequence). The CDR3 region is CATSGQNYNSPLHF. CDR3 DNA sequence: TGTGCCACCAGTGGACAGAACTATAATTCACCCCTCCACTTT.

The V and J genes are TRBV24-1 and TRBJ1-2, with 8 bases identical to TRBD1. The junction had 2 bases not matched to a gene; V was cut back by 3 bases and J by 6 bases. CDR3 length equals 13 residues. Per germline, CDR1 KGHDR and CDR2 SFDVKD. The CDR3 spells CATSDQQGDGYTF. Here the CDR3 DNA reads TGTGCCACCAGTGATCAACAGGGGGATGGCTACACCTTC.

This CDR3 reads CASSQLAGQRGYTF. The CDR3 bases are TGTGCCAGCAGCCAACTAGCCGGACAGAGGGGCTACACCTTC. J is TRBJ1-2 and V is TRBV3-1 (or the pseudogene TRBV3-2); weak D call: TRBD1 (6 bases). Deletions cut 2 bases from V and 8 bases from J, with 15 bases between. The V gene's germline CDR1 is LGHDT and CDR2 YNNKEL (reference sequence). The CDR3 covers 14 residues.

This clone appeared a single time. The rearrangement joins TRBV5-6 to TRBJ1-2; D is unresolved. The CDR3 length is 14 residues. V lost 3 bases and J 4 bases, leaving 13 bases between the germline ends. Germline loops: CDR1 SGHDT, CDR2 YYEEEE. The CDR3 reads CASSSPLAGYGYTF. DNA for the CDR3: TGTGCCAGCAGCTCCCCCCTCGCCGGCTATGGCTACACCTTC.

This chain connects TRBV4-1 to TRBJ2-3; 8 nucleotides align to TRBD2. The CDR3 has 16 residues. Per the germline V gene, CDR1 is MGHRA and CDR2 is YSYEKL. The V and J ends lost 11 bases and 4 bases, in that order; junction bases with no gene match: 17. CDR3 sequence (DNA): TGCGCCCGCCGCCGCCCCGGGCGGGGGGCCGCAGATACGCAGTATTTT. It translates to CARRRPGRGAADTQYF.

The chain carries TRBV19 and TRBJ2-7; 10 bases align to TRBD2. From germline, CDR1 is LNHDA and CDR2 SQIVND (reference sequence). The ends lost 5 bases at V and 5 bases at J; junction bases unmatched: 15. CDR3 size: 17 residues. CDR3: CASSANHGGTSVDEQYF. The CDR3, as DNA: TGTGCCAGTAGTGCCAATCACGGGGGGACTAGCGTTGACGAGCAGTACTTC.

This chain links TRBV19 with TRBJ1-5; D is ambiguous. Germline loops: CDR1 LNHDA, CDR2 SQIVND (reference sequence). This CDR3 spans 16 amino acids. With 7 bases removed from V and 0 bases from J, the gap between germline ends came to 16 bases. CDR3 in amino acids: CASTSNQAFSNQPQHF. CDR3 nucleotide sequence: TGTGCCAGTACCTCTAATCAGGCTTTTAGCAATCAGCCCCAGCATTTT.

The genes are TRBV10-1 and TRBJ2-2, with 7 bases aligning to TRBD2. Trimming took 7 bases from V and 3 from J; bases not matched to a gene: 2. The CDR3 loop spans 13 amino acids. Germline CDR1 is WNHNN and CDR2 is SYGVQD (reference sequence). The CDR3 DNA sequence: TGCGCCAGCATGGGGGGGTACACCGGGGAGCTGTTTTTT. This sequence encodes CASMGGYTGELFF.

The CDR3 sequence is CASSTPGQGDTEAFF. Written as DNA, the CDR3 is TGTGCCAGCAGTACCCCCGGACAGGGCGACACTGAAGCTTTCTTT. The chain uses TRBV6-6 and TRBJ1-1; 8 bases agree with TRBD1. The V and J ends lost 5 bases and 3 bases, in that order; junction bases with no gene match: 8. The CDR3 runs to 15 residues. Germline CDR1 is MNHNY and CDR2 is SVGAGI (reference sequence).

The rearrangement joins TRBV19 to TRBJ1-3; D possibly corresponds to TRBD1 (5 bases). The CDR3 loop spans 18 amino acids. V was pared by 5 bases and J by 1 base, with 21 bases between. Germline V lookup: CDR1 LNHDA, CDR2 SQIVND (reference sequence). The CDR3, as DNA: TGTGCCAGTAGTCCCATGCCCGGGACTAGGCTGTCTGGAAACACCATATATTTT. Protein product: CASSPMPGTRLSGNTIYF. The variable domain in full, with the rest retrieved from reference TRBV19 and TRBJ1-3, is DGGITQSPKYLFRKEGQNVTLSCEQNLNHDAMYWYRQDPGQGLRLIYYSQIVNDFQKGDIAEGYSVSREKKESFPLTVTSAQKNPTAFYLCASSPMPGTRLSGNTIYFGEGSWLTVV.

The chain couples TRBV18 to TRBJ2-7; 8 bases are a match to TRBD1. Looked up from germline, CDR1 is KGHSH and CDR2 is LQKENI. V lost 3 bases, J lost 0 bases, and 4 bases stayed unmatched. The CDR3 has 15 residues. The CDR3 bases are TGTGCCAGCTCACCCGGGACAGGCTACTCCTACGAGCAGTACTTC. Protein: CASSPGTGYSYEQYF.

The gene calls are TRBV7-6 and TRBJ1-6; the match to TRBD1 covers 7 bases. Germline CDR1 reads SGHVS; CDR2 reads FNYEAQ. CDR3 length: 18 amino acids. Losses at the gene ends were 5 bases for V and 0 bases for J; bases not matched to a gene: 10. Here the CDR3 reads CASSNLGQARSYNSPLHF. CDR3 nucleotide sequence: TGTGCCAGCAGCAATCTTGGACAGGCTCGCTCCTATAATTCACCCCTCCACTTT.

The J gene is TRBJ2-1, the V gene TRBV18; tentative D call: TRBD2 (6 bases). The CDR3 has 15 residues. CDR1 is KGHSH and CDR2 is LQKENI in the germline V gene. V lost 0 bases, J lost 4 bases, and 10 bases lay in between. The CDR3 DNA follows: TGTGCCAGCTCACCACCGGGGGAGGTTTACAATGAGCAGTTCTTC. Amino acid sequence: CASSPPGEVYNEQFF.

This clone was recorded once. This chain connects TRBV10-2 to TRBJ1-2; possible D gene TRBD1, 5 bases. The CDR3 runs 15 residues. The V end lost 3 bases, the J end lost 2 bases, and 13 bases lay between the germline ends. Per the germline V gene, CDR1 is WSHSY and CDR2 is SAAADI. The CDR3 reads CASSDGGGPNYGYTF. The CDR3 DNA follows: TGCGCCAGCAGTGACGGCGGGGGACCGAACTATGGCTACACCTTC.

The V and J genes are TRBV15 and TRBJ1-5; TRBD1 agrees at 7 bases. Trimming cost V 3 bases and J 6 bases; bases outside gene matches: 2. CDR3 size: 13 residues. In germline, CDR1 is LNHNV, CDR2 YYDKDF (reference sequence). CDR3 nucleotide sequence: TGTGCCACCAGCAGGGAGGGGGCTCAGCCCCAGCATTTT. It translates to CATSREGAQPQHF.

The CDR3 loop reads CASSQDSGSGYTF. CDR3 nucleotide sequence: TGTGCCAGCAGCCAAGATTCGGGGAGTGGCTACACCTTC. The genes are TRBV3-1 (or the pseudogene TRBV3-2) and TRBJ1-2; D is ambiguous. This CDR3 is built from 13 residues. The V gene lost 0 bases and the J gene lost 7 bases, with 9 bases spanning the gap. The germline gives CDR1 LGHDT, CDR2 YNNKEL (reference sequence).

The chain links TRBV11-2 to TRBJ1-2, with 9 bases identical to TRBD1. Germline assignment: CDR1 SGHAT and CDR2 FQNNGV. With 0 bases clipped from V and 4 bases from J, the junction kept 0 bases outside the gene matches. The CDR3 runs to 14 residues. The CDR3: CASSLEGQGYGYTF. In DNA, the CDR3 is TGTGCCAGCAGCTTAGAGGGACAGGGCTATGGCTACACCTTC. The full variable domain, with the rest looked up from reference TRBV11-2 and TRBJ1-2, is EAGVAQSPRYKIIEKRQSVAFWCNPISGHATLYWYQQILGQGPKLLIQFQNNGVVDDSQLPKDRFSAERLKGVDSTLKIQPAKLEDSAVYLCASSLEGQGYGYTFGSGTRLTVV.

The chain combines TRBV5-1 with TRBJ2-1; 9 positions agree with TRBD1. Losses at the gene ends were 4 bases for V and 5 bases for J; bases not matched to a gene: 10. The germline V gene encodes CDR1 SGHRS and CDR2 YFSETQ. The CDR3 has 16 residues. CDR3: CASSPDRGQVNNEQFF. CDR3 coding DNA: TGCGCCAGCAGCCCGGACAGGGGCCAAGTTAACAATGAGCAGTTCTTC.

This chain uses TRBV3-1 (or the pseudogene TRBV3-2) with TRBJ2-7, with TRBD1 matching 10 bases. CDR3 length: 14 amino acids. Germline V gene sequence: CDR1 LGHDT, CDR2 YNNKEL (reference sequence). With V trimmed by 4 bases and J by 3 bases, 3 bases remained unmatched. CDR3 sequence reads: CASSPWTGGYEQYF. CDR3 coding DNA: TGTGCCAGCAGCCCATGGACAGGGGGCTACGAGCAGTACTTC.

The chain joins TRBV6-1 to TRBJ1-1; D is ambiguous. Trimming cost V 1 base and J 2 bases, with 11 bases left between them. There are 15 residues in the CDR3. Per the germline V gene, CDR1 is MNHNS and CDR2 is SASEGT. The CDR3 here is CASSEEGRTNTEAFF. The CDR3 DNA sequence: TGTGCCAGCAGTGAAGAAGGCAGGACTAACACTGAAGCTTTCTTT.

The V gene is TRBV27, the J gene TRBJ2-3, with 8 bases identical to TRBD2. The CDR3 sequence is 15 residues long. V shed 6 bases and J 0 bases; nucleotides not matched to a gene: 5. Germline assignment: CDR1 MNHEY and CDR2 SMNVEV (reference sequence). This CDR3 is CASRVGGASTDTQYF. The CDR3 nucleotides are TGTGCCAGCAGGGTCGGGGGGGCTAGCACAGATACGCAGTATTTT.

This rearrangement joins TRBV5-1 to TRBJ1-2; 8 nucleotides agree with TRBD1. V lost 1 base and J lost 8; bases outside the gene matches: 7. This CDR3 is 14 amino acids long. Germline CDR1 SGHRS, CDR2 YFSETQ. CDR3 in DNA: TGCGCCAGCAGCTTGTCGGACAGGGTAGGCGGCTACACCTTC. Its protein is CASSLSDRVGGYTF.

This chain uses TRBV3-1 (or the pseudogene TRBV3-2) with TRBJ1-1, with D uncertain. V lost 2 bases and J lost 4, with 8 bases in between. The CDR3 sequence is 13 residues long. Per the germline V gene, CDR1 is LGHDT and CDR2 is YNNKEL (reference sequence). The DNA of the CDR3 is TGTGCCAGCAGCCAAACTCTTGCCACTGAAGCTTTCTTT. As protein: CASSQTLATEAFF.

This chain links TRBV6-5 with TRBJ1-1; D call uncertain. This CDR3 has 15 residues. Germline-derived CDR1 and CDR2 are MNHEY and SVGAGI. The V gene lost 6 bases and the J gene lost 1 base, with 15 bases spanning the gap. Here the CDR3 DNA reads TGTGCCAGCAGCCAAGAAAGACGGAGGAACACTGAAGCTTTCTTT. Translating it yields CASSQERRRNTEAFF.

This chain links TRBV2 with TRBJ1-3, with TRBD1 matching over 10 bases. With 3 bases clipped from V and 1 base from J, the junction kept 3 bases outside the gene matches. From germline, CDR1 is SNHLY and CDR2 FYNNEI. The CDR3 consists of 16 residues. The CDR3 nucleotides are TGTGCCAGCAGTGACGGGACAGGGGTATCTGGAAACACCATATATTTT. This codes for CASSDGTGVSGNTIYF.

This clone was seen a single time. The chain has TRBV12-3 or TRBV12-4 and TRBJ2-7; D is possibly TRBD1 (6 bases). CDR3 size: 13 residues. Trimming pared 6 bases from V and 0 bases from J, leaving 9 bases between. The CDR3 nucleotides read TGTGCCAGCAGACAGGGCTACTCCTACGAGCAGTACTTC. It codes for CASRQGYSYEQYF.